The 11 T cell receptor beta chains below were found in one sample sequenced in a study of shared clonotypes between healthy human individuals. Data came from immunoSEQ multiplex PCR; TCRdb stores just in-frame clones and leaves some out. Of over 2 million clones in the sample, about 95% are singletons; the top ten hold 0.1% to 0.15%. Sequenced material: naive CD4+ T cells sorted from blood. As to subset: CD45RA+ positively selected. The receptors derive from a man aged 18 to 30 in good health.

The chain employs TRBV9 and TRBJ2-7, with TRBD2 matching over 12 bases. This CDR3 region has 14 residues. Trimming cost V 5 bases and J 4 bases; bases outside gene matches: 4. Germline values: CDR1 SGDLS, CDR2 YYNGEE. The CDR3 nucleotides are TGTGCCAGCAGTTTGACTAGCGGGAGTTACGAGCAGTACTTC. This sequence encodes CASSLTSGSYEQYF.

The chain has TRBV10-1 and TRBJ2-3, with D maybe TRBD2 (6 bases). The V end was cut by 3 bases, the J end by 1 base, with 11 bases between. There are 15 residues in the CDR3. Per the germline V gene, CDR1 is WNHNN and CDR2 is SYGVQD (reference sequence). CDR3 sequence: CASSDLTGGTDTQYF. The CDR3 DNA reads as TGCGCCAGCAGTGATCTAACGGGGGGCACAGATACGCAGTATTTT.

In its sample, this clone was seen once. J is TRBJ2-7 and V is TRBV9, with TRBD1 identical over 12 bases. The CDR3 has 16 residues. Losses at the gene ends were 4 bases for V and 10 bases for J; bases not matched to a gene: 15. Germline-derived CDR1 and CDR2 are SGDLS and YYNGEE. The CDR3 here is CASSRGTGGDLGSQYF. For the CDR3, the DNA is TGTGCCAGCAGCCGAGGGACAGGGGGCGATCTAGGCTCACAGTACTTC.

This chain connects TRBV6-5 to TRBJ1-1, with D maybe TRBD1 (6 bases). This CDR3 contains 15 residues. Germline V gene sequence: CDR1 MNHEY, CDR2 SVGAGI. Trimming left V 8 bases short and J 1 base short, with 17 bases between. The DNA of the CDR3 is TGTGCCAGCTTCACCCTCGGGACACAGAACACTGAAGCTTTCTTT. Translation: CASFTLGTQNTEAFF.

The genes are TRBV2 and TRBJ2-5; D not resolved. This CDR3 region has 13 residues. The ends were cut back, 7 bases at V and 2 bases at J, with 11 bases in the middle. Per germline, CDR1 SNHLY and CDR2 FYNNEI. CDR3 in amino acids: CASNPTVQETQYF. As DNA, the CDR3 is TGTGCCAGCAACCCCACGGTGCAAGAGACCCAGTACTTC.

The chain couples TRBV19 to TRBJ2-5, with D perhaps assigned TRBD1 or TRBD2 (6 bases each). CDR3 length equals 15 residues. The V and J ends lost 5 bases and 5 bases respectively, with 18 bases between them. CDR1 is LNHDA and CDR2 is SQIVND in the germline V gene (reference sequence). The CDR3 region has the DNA TGTGCCAGTAGTGCAAACCTCGGGGGCTGGGAGACCCAGTACTTC. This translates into CASSANLGGWETQYF.

CDR3 region: CAWRDRTSQPQHF. As DNA, the CDR3 is TGTGCCTGGAGGGACCGAACTTCTCAGCCCCAGCATTTT. This rearrangement joins TRBV30 to TRBJ1-5; D is uncertain. Germline-derived CDR1 and CDR2 are GTSNPN and SVGIG (reference sequence). Trimming took off 3 bases at V and 6 bases at J, with 12 bases between the two ends. The CDR3 has 13 residues.

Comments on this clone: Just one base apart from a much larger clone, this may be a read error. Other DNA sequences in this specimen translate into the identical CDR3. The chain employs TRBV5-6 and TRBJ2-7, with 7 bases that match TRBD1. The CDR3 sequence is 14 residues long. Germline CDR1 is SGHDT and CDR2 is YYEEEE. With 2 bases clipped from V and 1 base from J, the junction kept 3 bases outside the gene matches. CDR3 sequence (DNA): TGTGCCAGCAGCTTCCGGGACAGATCCTACGAGCAGTACTTC. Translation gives CASSFRDRSYEQYF. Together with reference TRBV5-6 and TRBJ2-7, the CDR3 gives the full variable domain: DAGVTQSPTHLIKTRGQQVTLRCSPKSGHDTVSWYQQALGQGPQFIFQYYEEEERQRGNFPDRFSGHQFPNYSSELNVNALLLGDSALYLCASSFRDRSYEQYFGPGTRLTVT.

In DNA form, the CDR3 reads TGTGCCAGCAGTGTTCACAGGGTGGGCAATGAGCAGTTCTTC. This encodes CASSVHRVGNEQFF. This chain links TRBV6-1 with TRBJ2-1; D might be TRBD1 (6 bases). V was trimmed by 4 bases and J by 6 bases, leaving 13 bases between them. This CDR3 has 14 amino acids. Germline values: CDR1 MNHNS, CDR2 SASEGT.

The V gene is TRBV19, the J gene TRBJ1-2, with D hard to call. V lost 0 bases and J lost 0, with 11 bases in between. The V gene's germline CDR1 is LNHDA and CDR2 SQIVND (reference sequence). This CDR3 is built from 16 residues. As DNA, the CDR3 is TGTGCCAGTAGTATAGATTTCTCAACAACTAACTATGGCTACACCTTC. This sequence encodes CASSIDFSTTNYGYTF.

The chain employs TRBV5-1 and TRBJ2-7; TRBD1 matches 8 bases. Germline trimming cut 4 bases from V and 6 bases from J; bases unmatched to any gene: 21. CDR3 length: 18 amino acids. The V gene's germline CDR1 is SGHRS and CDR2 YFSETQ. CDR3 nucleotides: TGCGCCAGCAGCGCCACAGGGGGAAGCGAGAAAAGGCAGCGCGAGCAGTACTTC. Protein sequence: CASSATGGSEKRQREQYF.